This TCR beta chain originates from a study of blood T cells in healthy people across ages. This clonotype was found a few times. Between the trimmed V and J ends, which lost 0 bases and 3 bases, there was a span of 10 bases. This CDR3 is built from 15 residues. Germline V CDR1 and CDR2: LGHNA, YSLEER. With a J-beta primer mix and a sample-barcoded 5' primer, a second PCR ran about 6 to 11 cycles. TCRdb fed the 5' RACE reads into MiXCR, producing one record per CDR3 protein. In the table there are about 780,000 distinct CDR3 sequences, roughly 46% of which are singletons. The source material was blood. The sequence derives from a man older than 75 in good health. The gene calls are TRBV4-3 and TRBJ2-3; D not certain. This chain's CDR3 is CASSQDSLQTDTQYF. The CDR3, as DNA: TGCGCCAGCAGCCAAGACTCCTTACAGACAGATACGCAGTATTTT.